Detailed here is one TCR beta chain. What it binds is unknown. By phenotype, naive CD8+ T cells were CD45RO-CCR7+CD27+CD95-. This sample was taken from a study of CXCR3-negative and CXCR3-positive naive CD8 T cells. The method, 5' RACE with UMI labels, was used to prepare the TRB cDNA libraries. Each CDR3 protein gets one entry in TCRdb, which reprocessed the 5' RACE reads and gives no DNA. The repertoire table contains over 100,000 distinct CDR3 sequences. Findings and caveats of the study: In CXCR3-positive naive cells, the TRB CDR3s were more hydrophobic than in CXCR3-negative naive cells.

This TCR came from a human donor in good health. Some clones in this sample may be carry-over from other donors' samples. Sequencing was done on a sample of naive CXCR3+ CD8+ T cells from blood. Regarding subset: CD45RO-CCR7+CD27+CD95- naive CD8+ T cells expressing CXCR3 (TNR3+).

This chain's CDR3 is CASGTVSNQPQHF. This chain joins TRBV6-6 and TRBJ1-5; TCRdb designates TRBD1, a call that cannot be tested without DNA. Per germline, CDR1 MNHNY and CDR2 SVGAGI (reference sequence). There are 13 residues in the CDR3.